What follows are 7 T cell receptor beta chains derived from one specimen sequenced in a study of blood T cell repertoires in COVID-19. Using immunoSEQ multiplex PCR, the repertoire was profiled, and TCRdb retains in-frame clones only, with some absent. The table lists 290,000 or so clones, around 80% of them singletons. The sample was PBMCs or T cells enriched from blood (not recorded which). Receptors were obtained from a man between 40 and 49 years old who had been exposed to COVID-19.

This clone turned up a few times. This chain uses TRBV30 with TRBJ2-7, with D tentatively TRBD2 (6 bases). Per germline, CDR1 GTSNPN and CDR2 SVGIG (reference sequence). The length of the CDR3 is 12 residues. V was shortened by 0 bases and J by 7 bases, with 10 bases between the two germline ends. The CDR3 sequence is CAWSVLASEQYF. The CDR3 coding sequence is TGTGCCTGGAGTGTACTAGCTTCAGAGCAGTACTTC.

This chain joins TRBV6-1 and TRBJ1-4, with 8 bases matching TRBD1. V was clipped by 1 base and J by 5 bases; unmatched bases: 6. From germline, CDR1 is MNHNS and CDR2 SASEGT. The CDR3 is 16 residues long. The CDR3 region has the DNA TGTGCCAGCAGTGAAGGGGGGGGGACAGGAAATGAAAAACTGTTTTTT. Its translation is CASSEGGGTGNEKLFF.

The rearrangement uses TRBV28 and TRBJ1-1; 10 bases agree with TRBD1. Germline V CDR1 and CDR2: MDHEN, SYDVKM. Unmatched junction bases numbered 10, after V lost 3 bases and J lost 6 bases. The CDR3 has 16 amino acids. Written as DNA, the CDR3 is TGTGCCAGCAGTTTGGGACAGGGGCTTTTTTTGGCTGAAGCTTTCTTT. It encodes CASSLGQGLFLAEAFF. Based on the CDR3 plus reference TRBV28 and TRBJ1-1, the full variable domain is DVKVTQSSRYLVKRTGEKVFLECVQDMDHENMFWYRQDPGLGLRLIYFSYDVKMKEKGDIPEGYSVSREKKERFSLILESASTNQTSMYLCASSLGQGLFLAEAFFGQGTRLTVV.

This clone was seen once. As DNA, the CDR3 is TGTGCCAGCAGCTTAGTCCCGACCCCCGAGGATGAAAAACTGTTTTTT. This sequence encodes CASSLVPTPEDEKLFF. The V call is TRBV11-2, the J call TRBJ1-4, with D hard to call. From germline, CDR1 is SGHAT and CDR2 FQNNGV. Trimming took 1 base from V and 6 from J, leaving 15 bases between them. This CDR3 spans 16 amino acids.

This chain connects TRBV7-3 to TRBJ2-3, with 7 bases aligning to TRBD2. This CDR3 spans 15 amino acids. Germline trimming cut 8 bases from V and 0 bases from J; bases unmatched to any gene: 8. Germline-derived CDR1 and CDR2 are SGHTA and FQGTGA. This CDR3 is CASGQAGTSTDTQYF. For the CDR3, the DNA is TGTGCCAGCGGTCAAGCGGGAACTAGCACAGATACGCAGTATTTT.

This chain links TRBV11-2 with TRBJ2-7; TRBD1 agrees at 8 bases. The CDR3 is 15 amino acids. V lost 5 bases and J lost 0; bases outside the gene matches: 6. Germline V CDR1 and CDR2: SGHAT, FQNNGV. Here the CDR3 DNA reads TGTGCCAGCAGCGCCCGGACAGGGAGCTCCTACGAGCAGTACTTC. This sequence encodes CASSARTGSSYEQYF. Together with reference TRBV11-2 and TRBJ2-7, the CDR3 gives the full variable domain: EAGVAQSPRYKIIEKRQSVAFWCNPISGHATLYWYQQILGQGPKLLIQFQNNGVVDDSQLPKDRFSAERLKGVDSTLKIQPAKLEDSAVYLCASSARTGSSYEQYFGPGTRLTVT.

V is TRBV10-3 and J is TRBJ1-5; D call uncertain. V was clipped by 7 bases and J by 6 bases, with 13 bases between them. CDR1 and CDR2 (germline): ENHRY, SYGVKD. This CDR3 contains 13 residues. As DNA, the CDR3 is TGTGCCATCAAGAGAGGTGGAGGTCAGCCCCAGCATTTT. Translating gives CAIKRGGGQPQHF.